This passage covers 13 T cell receptor beta chains from one sample sequenced in a study of T cell changes during pregnancy in multiple sclerosis. Sequencing used immunoSEQ multiplex PCR; TCRdb keeps in-frame clones, though not all of them. The data contain approximately 60,000 clones, 85% to 95% of them singletons. The specimen was CD8+ T cells from peripheral blood mononuclear cells, collected in the third trimester of pregnancy. These receptors all come from a female donor with multiple sclerosis, enrolled in a pregnancy study.

This rearrangement joins TRBV27 to TRBJ2-7; 7 nucleotides line up with TRBD1. CDR3 length: 14 amino acids. Unmatched junction bases numbered 8, after V lost 6 bases and J lost 3 bases. The germline V gene has CDR1 MNHEY and CDR2 SMNVEV (reference sequence). Here the CDR3 reads CASSPGQVYYEQYF. CDR3 nucleotide sequence: TGTGCCAGCAGCCCCGGACAGGTTTACTACGAGCAGTACTTC.

The chain recombines TRBV6-5 with TRBJ1-4; 8 bases are shared with TRBD1. CDR1 is MNHEY, CDR2 SVGAGI, per germline. V was clipped by 2 bases and J by 7 bases; unmatched bases: 6. CDR3 length equals 15 residues. The CDR3 bases are TGTGCCAGCAGTTACCAGACAGGGGACGGTGAAAAACTGTTTTTT. Protein sequence: CASSYQTGDGEKLFF.

The rearrangement joins TRBV6-6 to TRBJ2-1; D possibly corresponds to TRBD1 (5 bases). The germline V and J ends were trimmed by 6 bases and 4 bases, with 16 bases remaining between them. CDR3 length equals 15 residues. Germline lookup yields CDR1 MNHNY and CDR2 SVGAGI (reference sequence). CDR3 sequence reads: CASSSGHSDYNEQFF. CDR3 DNA: TGTGCCAGCAGCTCTGGACACAGTGATTACAATGAGCAGTTCTTC.

The J gene is TRBJ2-1, the V gene TRBV19; D may be TRBD2 (6 bases). V was clipped by 6 bases and J by 6 bases, with 33 bases between them. CDR3 length: 20 residues. Germline V gene sequence: CDR1 LNHDA, CDR2 SQIVND (reference sequence). CDR3 nucleotide sequence: TGTGCCAGTAGCCACCTGGTTTGGGACTCGCCCCGCTCCCTTGGCAATGAGCAGTTCTTC. This encodes CASSHLVWDSPRSLGNEQFF. Filled out from reference TRBV19 and TRBJ2-1, the complete variable domain reads DGGITQSPKYLFRKEGQNVTLSCEQNLNHDAMYWYRQDPGQGLRLIYYSQIVNDFQKGDIAEGYSVSREKKESFPLTVTSAQKNPTAFYLCASSHLVWDSPRSLGNEQFFGPGTRLTVL.

This clone was counted a single time. The genes are TRBV27 and TRBJ2-3, with 11 bases identical to TRBD2. V dropped 3 bases and J dropped 0; count of bases not matched to a gene: 5. CDR1 MNHEY and CDR2 SMNVEV come from the germline V gene (reference sequence). The CDR3 length is 17 residues. In nucleotides, the CDR3 is TGTGCCAGCAGTTTTCAACTAGCGGGAGTTAGCACAGATACGCAGTATTTT. Protein product: CASSFQLAGVSTDTQYF.

The rearrangement uses TRBV10-3 and TRBJ1-2, with D possibly TRBD1 on 6 matching bases. The ends were cut back, 1 base at V and 6 bases at J, with 18 bases in the middle. The germline V gene encodes CDR1 ENHRY and CDR2 SYGVKD. The CDR3 runs to 16 residues. The CDR3: CAISEFGGGSFDGYTF. The CDR3 DNA reads as TGTGCCATCAGTGAGTTTGGGGGCGGGAGTTTCGATGGCTACACCTTC.

This rearrangement joins TRBV10-1 to TRBJ2-2; possibly TRBD2 for D (5 bases). V lost 3 bases, J lost 2 bases, and 10 bases lay in between. The CDR3 loop spans 15 amino acids. The germline gives CDR1 WNHNN, CDR2 SYGVQD (reference sequence). The CDR3 coding sequence is TGCGCCAGCAGTGAAGCTAGGACTAACACCGGGGAGCTGTTTTTT. It encodes CASSEARTNTGELFF.

The V and J genes are TRBV11-2 and TRBJ2-7, with TRBD1 matching 7 bases. The CDR3 is 15 amino acids. Losses at the gene ends were 5 bases for V and 4 bases for J; bases not matched to a gene: 11. Germline-derived CDR1 and CDR2 are SGHAT and FQNNGV. The CDR3 region has the DNA TGTGCCAGCAGCCTACCCGCAGGGGGTGGTTACGAGCAGTACTTC. It is translated as CASSLPAGGGYEQYF.

V is TRBV5-1 and J is TRBJ2-7; 7 positions match TRBD1. Unmatched junction bases numbered 12, after V lost 4 bases and J lost 5 bases. Germline CDR1 SGHRS, CDR2 YFSETQ. This CDR3 has 15 amino acids. This CDR3 reads CASSLHEGANDEQYF. CDR3 nucleotide sequence: TGCGCCAGCAGCCTCCATGAGGGGGCTAACGACGAGCAGTACTTC.

J is TRBJ2-1 and V is TRBV5-4; possible D gene TRBD2, 6 bases. With 10 bases removed from V and 0 bases from J, the gap between germline ends came to 14 bases. Germline V gene sequence: CDR1 SGHNT, CDR2 YYREEE (reference sequence). This CDR3 has 14 amino acids. The CDR3 here is CAGGLANSYNEQFF. As DNA, the CDR3 is TGTGCCGGTGGGCTAGCGAACTCCTACAATGAGCAGTTCTTC.

The table lists this clone with a count of one. The rearrangement links TRBV27 to TRBJ2-7; 8 nucleotides match TRBD1. Germline CDR1 is MNHEY and CDR2 is SMNVEV (reference sequence). The junction had 5 bases not matched to a gene; V was cut back by 5 bases and J by 2 bases. The CDR3 is 14 amino acids. The CDR3 sequence: CASSIGQGPYEQYF. In nucleotides, the CDR3 is TGTGCCAGCAGTATCGGACAGGGCCCCTACGAGCAGTACTTC.

This clone was seen just once. The gene calls are TRBV5-1 and TRBJ2-1; no definite D call. Trimming removed 0 bases from V and 2 bases from J, with 6 bases in between. CDR3 length: 14 residues. Germline-derived CDR1 and CDR2 are SGHRS and YFSETQ. The CDR3 loop reads CASSLVSTYNEQFF. The CDR3 DNA reads as TGCGCCAGCAGCTTGGTTTCTACCTACAATGAGCAGTTCTTC.

The gene calls are TRBV13 and TRBJ2-1, with 7 positions matching TRBD1. The CDR3 spans 14 residues. Germline CDR1 PRHDT, CDR2 FYEKMQ (reference sequence). With V trimmed by 1 base and J by 8 bases, 5 bases remained unmatched. The CDR3 spells CASSLEGALDEQFF. CDR3 DNA: TGTGCCAGCAGCTTAGAGGGGGCGTTAGATGAGCAGTTCTTC.